This T cell receptor (beta chain) was captured in a study of regulatory T cells in long-lasting Graves disease. Study-wide points: TCR diversity was lower in persistent Graves' patients than in newly diagnosed ones. Sample size, which was small, may have reduced accuracy.

The CDR3 extends over 16 amino acids. Trimming cost V 5 bases and J 1 base; bases outside gene matches: 7. Germline values: CDR1 LNHDA, CDR2 SQIVND (reference sequence). Relying on iRepertoire HTBI primers and Arm-PCR of CDR3 regions, the team built TCR beta libraries. TCRdb independently ran MiXCR on the multiplex PCR reads; one entry per CDR3 protein. The data contain a few hundred thousand distinct CDR3 sequences, about 20% of them seen just once; the ten biggest clones take up approximately 25%. Worth noting for this clonotype: What it binds is unknown.

Described time point: persistent/refractory GD, antithyroid drugs over 5 years with positive TRAb. PBMC-derived RNA was used for the TCR library. J is TRBJ2-2 and V is TRBV19, with 7 bases lining up with TRBD2. This receptor was taken from a female donor with Graves disease. Sequenced material: peripheral blood mononuclear cells (PBMCs), taken when the disease was refractory, from a patient treated with antithyroid drugs. In DNA, the CDR3 is TGTGCCAGTAGTTTTGTGGGACTAAAGAACACCGGGGAGCTGTTTTTT. As protein: CASSFVGLKNTGELFF.